The rows below give T cell receptor beta chains drawn from one sample of a study of T cell responses to AZD1222 COVID-19 vaccine. The assay was immunoSEQ multiplex PCR, and TCRdb's table has in-frame clones only and misses some. The sample records 170,000 or so clones, around 88% being singletons. Source: peripheral blood, taken 28 days after the second AZD1222 dose. All receptors come from an adult who received the AZD1222 COVID-19 vaccine. The CDR3 runs from the conserved cysteine through the conserved F or W. Each record gives: CDR3 DNA, CDR3 protein, J gene, clone size, D gene, V gene. A D gene is named only where the DNA matches it firmly. Only part of the rows carry a size: once, few, many, or a class if the clone is expanded.

DNA: TGCGCCAGCAGCTTTAGCGGGGGCTCTGGGGCCAACGTCCTGACTTTC; CDR3: CASSFSGGSGANVLTF; J: TRBJ2-6; size: -; D: TRBD2; V: TRBV5-1
DNA: TGTGCCAGCACTACCGACGCGAACAATGAGCAGTTCTTC; CDR3: CASTTDANNEQFF; J: TRBJ2-1; size: -; D: -; V: TRBV28
DNA: TGTGCCTGGAGTGGTCCCCGCTATGGCTACACCTTC; CDR3: CAWSGPRYGYTF; J: TRBJ1-2; size: -; D: -; V: TRBV30
DNA: TGTGCCAGCAGCCAAGATAGACAGGGGGCAGTTCAGCCCCAGCATTTT; CDR3: CASSQDRQGAVQPQHF; J: TRBJ1-5; size: -; D: TRBD1; V: TRBV14
DNA: TGTGCCTGGAAGGGGGGCCCCTACGAGCAGTACTTC; CDR3: CAWKGGPYEQYF; J: TRBJ2-7; size: -; D: -; V: TRBV30
DNA: TGCAGCGTTGAAGCACCGGGGACACCTAACACCGGGGAGCTGTTTTTT; CDR3: CSVEAPGTPNTGELFF; J: TRBJ2-2; size: -; D: -; V: TRBV29-1
DNA: TGTGCCAGCAGTACGGGAGGGGGGACTGAAGCTTTCTTT; CDR3: CASSTGGGTEAFF; J: TRBJ1-1; size: -; D: -; V: TRBV6-2/TRBV6-3
DNA: TGTGCCAGTAGTACGGGACAGGGGGCGTTATACAATGAGCAGTTCTTC; CDR3: CASSTGQGALYNEQFF; J: TRBJ2-1; size: -; D: TRBD1; V: TRBV19
DNA: TGTGCCAGCAGCCCCGGAACAGATACGCAGTATTTT; CDR3: CASSPGTDTQYF; J: TRBJ2-3; size: -; D: -; V: TRBV3-1/TRBV3-2
DNA: TGTGCCAGCAGCTTCGGGTGGGAGGCAGATACGCAGTATTTT; CDR3: CASSFGWEADTQYF; J: TRBJ2-3; size: -; D: -; V: TRBV7-9
DNA: TGTGCCAGCAGCTCTGCGACAATTTCGGCGGAAAAACTGTTTTTT; CDR3: CASSSATISAEKLFF; J: TRBJ1-4; size: -; D: -; V: TRBV28
DNA: TGTGCCAGCAGACGACAGGGGAGGACTGAAGCTTTCTTT; CDR3: CASRRQGRTEAFF; J: TRBJ1-1; size: -; D: TRBD1; V: TRBV6-5
DNA: TGTGCCAGCAGCGTAAGGAATAACTATGGCTACACCTTC; CDR3: CASSVRNNYGYTF; J: TRBJ1-2; size: -; D: -; V: TRBV9
DNA: TGTGCCAGCAGCGTAGGGACAGGGGGCTTTGGCTACACCTTC; CDR3: CASSVGTGGFGYTF; J: TRBJ1-2; size: -; D: TRBD1; V: TRBV9
DNA: TGTGCCAGCAGCTTAACAGCTAACTATGGCTACACCTTC; CDR3: CASSLTANYGYTF; J: TRBJ1-2; size: -; D: -; V: TRBV11-2
DNA: TGCGCCAGCAGCCAGGAGCCCCTCTATAATTCACCCCTCCACTTT; CDR3: CASSQEPLYNSPLHF; J: TRBJ1-6; size: few; D: -; V: TRBV4-1
DNA: TGTACCTATGGGGGGGGGATCCAAGAGACCCAGTACTTC; CDR3: CTYGGGIQETQYF; J: TRBJ2-5; size: -; D: TRBD2; V: TRBV30
DNA: TGTGCCAGCAGCTCAGGGCTTGGGGACTATGGCTACACCTTC; CDR3: CASSSGLGDYGYTF; J: TRBJ1-2; size: -; D: -; V: TRBV5-4
DNA: TGCGCCAGCAGTTGGAACACATTGTCCTACAATGAGCAGTTCTTC; CDR3: CASSWNTLSYNEQFF; J: TRBJ2-1; size: -; D: -; V: TRBV5-1
DNA: TGTGCCAGCAGCTTGTATAGTCCTGGAGGTAGCAATCAGCCCCAGCATTTT; CDR3: CASSLYSPGGSNQPQHF; J: TRBJ1-5; size: -; D: -; V: TRBV5-6
DNA: TGCAGTGCTAGCGTCAATGAGCAGTTCTTC; CDR3: CSASVNEQFF; J: TRBJ2-1; size: -; D: -; V: TRBV20-1
DNA: TGTGCCTGGAGTCCTACAGGGCTTCCTAATGAAAAACTGTTTTTT; CDR3: CAWSPTGLPNEKLFF; J: TRBJ1-4; size: -; D: -; V: TRBV30
DNA: TGTGCCAGCAGCCTTCTAGCATCCCCTTACAATGAGCAGTTCTTC; CDR3: CASSLLASPYNEQFF; J: TRBJ2-1; size: -; D: -; V: TRBV5-4
DNA: TGTGCCAGCTCACCCCGACAGGATGTAACCGGGGAGCTGTTTTTT; CDR3: CASSPRQDVTGELFF; J: TRBJ2-2; size: -; D: -; V: TRBV18
DNA: TGTGCCAGCAGTACTCAGGGTGCCTCTGGGGCCAACGTCCTGACTTTC; CDR3: CASSTQGASGANVLTF; J: TRBJ2-6; size: -; D: -; V: TRBV2
DNA: TGTGCCAGCAGCTATCAGGGAAATGAAAAACTGTTTTTT; CDR3: CASSYQGNEKLFF; J: TRBJ1-4; size: -; D: -; V: TRBV5-4
DNA: TGTGCCAGCACCCCCCTCTGGGGGACAGGGAATCAGCCCCAGCATTTT; CDR3: CASTPLWGTGNQPQHF; J: TRBJ1-5; size: -; D: TRBD1; V: TRBV28
DNA: TGTGCCTGGGGACCCCCCGGCTACACCTTC; CDR3: CAWGPPGYTF; J: TRBJ1-2; size: -; D: -; V: TRBV30
DNA: TGTGCCAGCAGCTTCGGGGGGTTTTCAGATACGCAGTATTTT; CDR3: CASSFGGFSDTQYF; J: TRBJ2-3; size: -; D: TRBD2; V: TRBV5-4
DNA: TGTGCCAGCAGCACCAGGGGCTCCTACGAGCAGTACTTC; CDR3: CASSTRGSYEQYF; J: TRBJ2-7; size: -; D: -; V: TRBV13
DNA: TGTGCCAGTAGTACCCGGGACAGGCCTAGCAATCAGCCCCAGCATTTT; CDR3: CASSTRDRPSNQPQHF; J: TRBJ1-5; size: once; D: TRBD1; V: TRBV19
DNA: TGTGCCAGCAGCCAAGATCGGGGTACCTACGAGCAGTACTTC; CDR3: CASSQDRGTYEQYF; J: TRBJ2-7; size: -; D: -; V: TRBV7-2
DNA: TGTGCCTGGAGTTCCACATCGACAATCGTAAAACTGTTTTTT; CDR3: CAWSSTSTIVKLFF; J: TRBJ1-4; size: -; D: -; V: TRBV30
DNA: TGTGCCAGCAGCGGACTAGCGGGGACGACCGGGGAGCTGTTTTTT; CDR3: CASSGLAGTTGELFF; J: TRBJ2-2; size: -; D: TRBD2; V: TRBV7-9
DNA: TGTGCCAGCAGCCTCCACCAGGCGAGCAATCAGCCCCAGCATTTT; CDR3: CASSLHQASNQPQHF; J: TRBJ1-5; size: few; D: -; V: TRBV5-6
DNA: TGTGCCAGCAGCCCCGGGGGGCCGGTCGGGGAGCTGTTTTTT; CDR3: CASSPGGPVGELFF; J: TRBJ2-2; size: -; D: -; V: TRBV7-3
DNA: TGTGCCAGCTCACCATTTTTAGGGGGCCGGGGAGATACGCAGTATTTT; CDR3: CASSPFLGGRGDTQYF; J: TRBJ2-3; size: once; D: TRBD1; V: TRBV18
DNA: TGTGCCAGCAGCCCCGGGACAGGGAAATACGAGCAGTACTTC; CDR3: CASSPGTGKYEQYF; J: TRBJ2-7; size: -; D: TRBD1; V: TRBV7-9
DNA: TGTGCCAGCAGTCGGGCGGGGGCAACTAATGAAAAACTGTTTTTT; CDR3: CASSRAGATNEKLFF; J: TRBJ1-4; size: -; D: -; V: TRBV6-5
DNA: TGCGCCAGCAGCTTGGCCTCCTTGGCCTGGAACTACTATGGCTACACCTTC; CDR3: CASSLASLAWNYYGYTF; J: TRBJ1-2; size: -; D: -; V: TRBV5-1
DNA: TGTGCCAGCACCACCGTTCGGACAGGGAGAACAGATACGCAGTATTTT; CDR3: CASTTVRTGRTDTQYF; J: TRBJ2-3; size: -; D: TRBD1; V: TRBV28
DNA: TGTGCCACCACCCCGGGACAGGCCAACAATGAGCAGTTCTTC; CDR3: CATTPGQANNEQFF; J: TRBJ2-1; size: -; D: TRBD1; V: TRBV24-1
DNA: TGTGCCAGCAGCCAAGGGCAGGGGGTGGACGAGCAGTACTTC; CDR3: CASSQGQGVDEQYF; J: TRBJ2-7; size: -; D: TRBD1; V: TRBV4-2
DNA: TGTGCCAGTAACTGGGACAGCGCCTACGAGCAGTACTTC; CDR3: CASNWDSAYEQYF; J: TRBJ2-7; size: -; D: TRBD1; V: TRBV5-5
DNA: TGTGCCAGCAGCTTATCGGGCTACAATGAGCAGTTCTTC; CDR3: CASSLSGYNEQFF; J: TRBJ2-1; size: -; D: -; V: TRBV7-3
DNA: TGTGCCAGCAGCTTAGAAGGGAATAATGAAAAACTGTTTTTT; CDR3: CASSLEGNNEKLFF; J: TRBJ1-4; size: -; D: -; V: TRBV7-9
DNA: TGTGCCATCAGTGAGTCTATCCGCCTTATGGAGACCCAGTACTTC; CDR3: CAISESIRLMETQYF; J: TRBJ2-5; size: once; D: -; V: TRBV10-3
DNA: TGTGCCAGCAGCTTATCGAGCGGGGGGGCAGGTACAGATACGCAGTATTTT; CDR3: CASSLSSGGAGTDTQYF; J: TRBJ2-3; size: -; D: TRBD2; V: TRBV7-2
DNA: TGTGCCAGTAGGCAAACGACAGGGCCTAATCAGCCCCAGCATTTT; CDR3: CASRQTTGPNQPQHF; J: TRBJ1-5; size: -; D: TRBD1; V: TRBV19
DNA: TGTGCCAGTAGTATCCAGGGCCCGCGCTATGGCTACACCTTC; CDR3: CASSIQGPRYGYTF; J: TRBJ1-2; size: -; D: -; V: TRBV19